This passage covers 26 T cell receptor beta chains from one sample sequenced in a study of TIL therapy for anti-PD-1-resistant metastatic lung cancer. The sample's time point: pre-treatment sample, taken before nivolumab and TIL therapy. This was the immunoSEQ v3 assay. Using immunoSEQ multiplex PCR, the repertoire was profiled, and TCRdb retains in-frame clones only, with some absent. The sample contains 55,000 to 65,000 clones, over 70% of which appear only once. The specimen was blood, collected at baseline. These receptors originate from a person aged 25-80 years with non-small cell lung cancer.

The chain employs TRBV6-5 and TRBJ2-3; no definite D call. The ends were cut back, 6 bases at V and 2 bases at J, with 9 bases in the middle. The germline V gene has CDR1 MNHEY and CDR2 SVGAGI. The CDR3 sequence is 13 residues long. The CDR3: CASRLDSTDTQYF. The DNA of the CDR3 is TGTGCCAGCAGGTTAGACTCCACAGATACGCAGTATTTT.

This chain links TRBV6-6 with TRBJ2-7, with 14 positions matching TRBD2. This CDR3 is built from 16 residues. Trimming cost V 4 bases and J 3 bases; bases outside gene matches: 5. Germline V gene data show CDR1 as MNHNY and CDR2 as SVGAGI (reference sequence). The chain's CDR3 is CASSSGTSGRRYEQYF. The CDR3 coding sequence is TGTGCCAGCAGTTCCGGGACTAGCGGGAGACGCTACGAGCAGTACTTC.

In DNA, the CDR3 is TGTGCCAGCAGCCTACAGGGCAATGAGCAGTTCTTC. Translation gives CASSLQGNEQFF. This rearrangement joins TRBV6-6 to TRBJ2-1; D is perhaps TRBD1 (6 bases). Germline-derived CDR1 and CDR2 are MNHNY and SVGAGI (reference sequence). This CDR3 comprises 12 residues. Trimming took off 6 bases at V and 6 bases at J, with 9 bases between the two ends.

The V gene is TRBV2, the J gene TRBJ1-4, with 9 positions matching TRBD1. V gave up 6 bases and J gave up 5 bases; unmatched junction bases: 1. Germline assignment: CDR1 SNHLY and CDR2 FYNNEI. CDR3 length equals 13 residues. In nucleotides, the CDR3 is TGTGCCAGCAGCGGACAGGGGAATGAAAAACTGTTTTTT. This codes for CASSGQGNEKLFF.

The V and J genes are TRBV27 and TRBJ1-1; D call uncertain. V was pared by 6 bases and J by 5 bases, with 16 bases between. Germline V CDR1 and CDR2: MNHEY, SMNVEV (reference sequence). The CDR3 is made up of 14 amino acids. CDR3 amino acids: CASSLYSKGTEAFF. CDR3 in DNA: TGTGCCAGCAGCCTATACTCTAAGGGAACTGAAGCTTTCTTT.

The J gene is TRBJ1-3, the V gene TRBV10-3; D uncertain. Trimming pared 6 bases from V and 0 bases from J, leaving 12 bases between. CDR3 length equals 15 residues. The germline gives CDR1 ENHRY, CDR2 SYGVKD. The CDR3, as DNA: TGTGCCATCAGGAAGGACTACCGCTCTGGAAACACCATATATTTT. Encoded protein: CAIRKDYRSGNTIYF.

V gene TRBV19 combines with J gene TRBJ2-1, with 9 bases lining up with TRBD2. Germline CDR1 reads LNHDA; CDR2 reads SQIVND (reference sequence). The CDR3 consists of 14 residues. V dropped 6 bases and J dropped 9; count of bases not matched to a gene: 9. CDR3 in amino acids: CASRAGGGYGEQFF. CDR3 nucleotides: TGTGCCAGTAGAGCGGGAGGCGGGTATGGTGAGCAGTTCTTC.

This clone was seen a handful of times. V usage is TRBV4-3 and J usage is TRBJ2-1; D possibly matches TRBD1 or TRBD2 (6 bases each). Germline loops: CDR1 LGHNA, CDR2 YSLEER. Between the trimmed V and J ends, which lost 0 bases and 0 bases, there was a span of 18 bases. There are 19 residues in the CDR3. The CDR3 region is CASSQDAPGAGPSYNEQFF. Written as DNA, the CDR3 is TGCGCCAGCAGCCAAGACGCCCCAGGGGCGGGGCCCTCCTACAATGAGCAGTTCTTC.

V gene TRBV6-5 combines with J gene TRBJ1-4; D is undetermined. CDR3 length: 14 amino acids. V gave up 6 bases and J gave up 7 bases, with 15 bases separating them. Germline V gene sequence: CDR1 MNHEY, CDR2 SVGAGI. CDR3 protein: CASSPTGMPEKLFF. For the CDR3, the DNA is TGTGCCAGCAGCCCGACGGGGATGCCTGAAAAACTGTTTTTT.

This chain uses TRBV16 with TRBJ2-3; D could derive from TRBD1 or TRBD2 (5 bases each). V was cut by 1 base and J by 0 bases, with 5 bases left in between. This CDR3 contains 14 residues. The germline V gene encodes CDR1 KGHSY and CDR2 FQNENV. The CDR3 sequence: CASSQWDSTDTQYF. The CDR3 nucleotides read TGTGCCAGCAGCCAATGGGACAGCACAGATACGCAGTATTTT.

V is TRBV7-2 and J is TRBJ2-2; D ambiguous. CDR1 is SGHTA and CDR2 is FQGNSA in the germline V gene. The CDR3 loop spans 13 amino acids. Trimming took off 4 bases at V and 4 bases at J, with 7 bases between the two ends. For the CDR3, the DNA is TGTGCCAGCAGCTCTTCTCGCACCGGGGAGCTGTTTTTT. Translation gives CASSSSRTGELFF.

V gene TRBV6-5 combines with J gene TRBJ2-3; D call uncertain. V dropped 0 bases and J dropped 3 bases, with 7 bases sitting between them. The CDR3 covers 14 residues. Per the germline V gene, CDR1 is MNHEY and CDR2 is SVGAGI. This chain's CDR3 is CASSYSQITDTQYF. Written as DNA, the CDR3 is TGTGCCAGCAGTTACTCGCAGATTACAGATACGCAGTATTTT.

The chain uses TRBV18 and TRBJ1-2; TRBD1 is a possible D gene (6 bases). The CDR3 contains 15 residues. The germline V gene has CDR1 KGHSH and CDR2 LQKENI. Trimming took 3 bases from V and 2 from J, leaving 13 bases between them. The CDR3 DNA is TGTGCCAGCTCACCCTCCCCCGGGACAAACTATGGCTACACCTTC. It yields the protein CASSPSPGTNYGYTF. The variable domain in full, with the rest retrieved from reference TRBV18 and TRBJ1-2, is NAGVMQNPRHLVRRRGQEARLRCSPMKGHSHVYWYRQLPEEGLKFMVYLQKENIIDESGMPKERFSAEFPKEGPSILRIQQVVRGDSAAYFCASSPSPGTNYGYTFGSGTRLTVV.

The V call is TRBV6-5, the J call TRBJ2-5; no clear D gene. The tail of the sequence fits TRBJ2-7 better, so the J call may be wrong. Germline loops: CDR1 MNHEY, CDR2 SVGAGI. CDR3 length: 14 residues. The CDR3 sequence is CASSLMTPAGEQYF. As DNA, the CDR3 is TGTGCCAGCAGCTTGATGACACCGGCCGGCGAGCAGTACTTC.

The chain uses TRBV28 and TRBJ1-2, with 7 bases aligning to TRBD1. The germline CDR1 and CDR2 sequences are MDHEN and SYDVKM. This CDR3 region has 15 residues. The V segment lost 6 bases and the J segment 1 base; nucleotides outside the gene matches: 8. CDR3 nucleotide sequence: TGTGCCAGCAGACCGACAGGGAGCTATAACTATGGCTACACCTTC. This translates into CASRPTGSYNYGYTF.

The chain combines TRBV2 with TRBJ1-3; D possibly corresponds to TRBD1 (6 bases). The CDR3 covers 15 residues. V was pared by 10 bases and J by 2 bases, with 18 bases between. CDR1 is SNHLY and CDR2 is FYNNEI in the germline V gene. CDR3 in amino acids: CATVGALSTGNTIYF. The CDR3 DNA is TGTGCCACCGTGGGGGCCCTCTCTACTGGAAACACCATATATTTT.

V usage is TRBV19 and J usage is TRBJ2-2, with D tentatively TRBD1 or TRBD2 (5 bases each). Germline V CDR1 and CDR2: LNHDA, SQIVND (reference sequence). Trimming took 8 bases from V and 4 from J, leaving 20 bases between them. The CDR3 has 16 residues. The CDR3 spells CASRVRGGFFTGELFF. The CDR3 DNA is TGTGCCAGTCGTGTTAGGGGCGGGTTTTTCACCGGGGAGCTGTTTTTT.

CDR3 in DNA: TGTGCCAGCAGCTTGGACACTAACTATGGCTACACCTTC. It is translated as CASSLDTNYGYTF. The gene calls are TRBV7-8 and TRBJ1-2, with D possibly matching TRBD1 (5 bases). Per the germline V gene, CDR1 is SGHVS and CDR2 is FQNEAQ. The V and J ends lost 3 bases and 0 bases respectively, with 5 bases between them. The CDR3 is 13 amino acids.

The chain uses TRBV2 and TRBJ2-2, with a weak D call TRBD1 (5 bases). The germline CDR1 and CDR2 sequences are SNHLY and FYNNEI. Trimming stripped 7 bases from V and 0 bases from J, with 9 bases between. The CDR3 loop spans 14 amino acids. The CDR3 coding sequence is TGTGCCAGCAATAGGGGTGCGAACACCGGGGAGCTGTTTTTT. Translating it yields CASNRGANTGELFF.

The chain links TRBV5-8 to TRBJ1-3; 8 nucleotides match TRBD1. The J segment lost 4 bases and the V segment lost 4 bases, leaving 10 bases of the junction unmatched. The CDR3 loop spans 16 amino acids. CDR1 SGHTS and CDR2 YDEGEE come from the germline V gene. The CDR3 DNA follows: TGTGCCAGCAGCGTCTGGACAGGGTCGCCCGGAAACACCATATATTTT. Translated: CASSVWTGSPGNTIYF. Full variable domain (rest looked up from reference TRBV5-8 and TRBJ1-3): EAGVTQSPTHLIKTRGQQATLRCSPISGHTSVYWYQQALGLGLQFLLWYDEGEERNRGNFPPRFSGRQFPNYSSELNVNALELEDSALYLCASSVWTGSPGNTIYFGEGSWLTVV.

The rearrangement links TRBV30 to TRBJ2-7; D possibly corresponds to TRBD1 (5 bases). Trimming stripped 5 bases from V and 3 bases from J, with 14 bases between. The CDR3 runs to 13 residues. Germline CDR1 is GTSNPN and CDR2 is SVGIG (reference sequence). CDR3 in DNA: TGTGCCTGGCATCAGGGTAGGGGCTACGAGCAGTACTTC. Protein sequence: CAWHQGRGYEQYF.

The chain is built from TRBV5-1 and TRBJ2-2, with D hard to call. V was clipped by 0 bases and J by 8 bases, with 8 bases between them. From germline, CDR1 is SGHRS and CDR2 YFSETQ. The CDR3 contains 13 residues. The CDR3 sequence: CASSLVTDGELFF. Written as DNA, the CDR3 is TGCGCCAGCAGCTTGGTGACCGATGGGGAGCTGTTTTTT. Drawing the rest from reference TRBV5-1 and TRBJ2-2, the complete variable domain is KAGVTQTPRYLIKTRGQQVTLSCSPISGHRSVSWYQQTPGQGLQFLFEYFSETQRNKGNFPGRFSGRQFSNSRSEMNVSTLELGDSALYLCASSLVTDGELFFGEGSRLTVL.

This clone was counted between two and nine times. V gene TRBV19 combines with J gene TRBJ1-2; the match to TRBD1 covers 11 bases. CDR1 LNHDA and CDR2 SQIVND come from the germline V gene (reference sequence). This CDR3 has 17 residues. Trimming removed 5 bases from V and 4 bases from J; junction bases left unmatched: 12. This CDR3 reads CASSPLDRGQWAYGYTF. DNA of the CDR3: TGTGCCAGTAGTCCCCTGGACAGGGGGCAGTGGGCCTATGGCTACACCTTC.

The chain is built from TRBV5-1 and TRBJ2-2; tentative D call: TRBD1 (6 bases). V was pared by 3 bases and J by 4 bases, with 16 bases between. CDR3 length: 16 amino acids. Germline V gene data show CDR1 as SGHRS and CDR2 as YFSETQ. CDR3 loop: CASSSESAQGTGELFF. CDR3 nucleotides: TGCGCCAGCAGCTCCGAATCGGCACAGGGCACCGGGGAGCTGTTTTTT.

The V call is TRBV2, the J call TRBJ2-2; possibly TRBD2 for D (6 bases). The CDR3 loop spans 15 amino acids. Germline assignment: CDR1 SNHLY and CDR2 FYNNEI. Deletions cut 7 bases from V and 1 base from J, with 13 bases between. CDR3 region: CASTITGVNTGELFF. CDR3 in DNA: TGTGCCAGCACCATCACGGGGGTGAACACCGGGGAGCTGTTTTTT.

This chain's CDR3 is CASSPAGNTEAFF. CDR3 DNA sequence: TGTGCCAGCTCACCCGCGGGGAACACTGAAGCTTTCTTT. The chain is built from TRBV18 and TRBJ1-1, with unresolved D. Trimming removed 3 bases from V and 1 base from J, with 6 bases in between. The V gene's germline CDR1 is KGHSH and CDR2 LQKENI. This CDR3 has 13 amino acids.